The sequence of this T cell receptor beta chain was determined in a study of shared T cell receptors in the human thymus. With respect to this clone: Germline and junction disagree at one end, which may indicate a read error.

Produced via immunoSEQ multiplex PCR; TCRdb's table is partial and in-frame only. This table holds roughly 660,000 clones, more than 75% found once. This sample was shared with a second study, whose subject was human thymus T cells.

The clonotype comes from a boy in the first two years of life with a congenital heart defect. Sequencing used thymocytes.

CDR3: CATSGEPSGPYNEQFF. CDR3 bases: TGTGCCACCAGCGGAGAACCGAGCGGGCCTTACAATGAGCAGTTCTTC. The gene calls are TRBV15 and TRBJ2-1, with a tentative D call TRBD2 (6 bases). Germline CDR1 is LNHNV and CDR2 is YYDKDF (reference sequence). CDR3 size: 16 residues.